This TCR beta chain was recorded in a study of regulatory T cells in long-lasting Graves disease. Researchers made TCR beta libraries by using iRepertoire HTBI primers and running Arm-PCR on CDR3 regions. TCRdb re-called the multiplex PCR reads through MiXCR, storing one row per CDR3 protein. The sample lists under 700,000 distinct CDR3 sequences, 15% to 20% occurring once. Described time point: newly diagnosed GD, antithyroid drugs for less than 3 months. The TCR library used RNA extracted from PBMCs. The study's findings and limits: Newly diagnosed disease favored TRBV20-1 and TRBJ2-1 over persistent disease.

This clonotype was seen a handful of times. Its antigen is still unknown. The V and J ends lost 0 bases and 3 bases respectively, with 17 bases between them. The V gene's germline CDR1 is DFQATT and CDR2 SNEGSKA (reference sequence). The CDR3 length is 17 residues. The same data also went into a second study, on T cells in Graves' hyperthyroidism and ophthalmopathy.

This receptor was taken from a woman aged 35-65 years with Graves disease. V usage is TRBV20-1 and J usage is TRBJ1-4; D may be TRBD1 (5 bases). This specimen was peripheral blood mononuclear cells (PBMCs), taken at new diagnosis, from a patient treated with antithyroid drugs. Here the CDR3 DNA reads TGCAGTGCTAGAGATCGGCAGGGCGGAAACTCTAATGAAAAACTGTTTTTT. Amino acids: CSARDRQGGNSNEKLFF.